This T cell receptor (beta chain) was retrieved from a study of blood T cell repertoires in COVID-19. The CDR3 loop spans 17 amino acids. CDR1 and CDR2 from the germline V gene are SSHAT and FNYEAQ (reference sequence). With regard to this clone: The junction does not match germline at one end; this may be a read error.

In the study's own analysis: Reference gene primer amplification yielded estimated nucleated cell counts. Profiling relied on immunoSEQ multiplex PCR, and the TCRdb table lists in-frame clones only, not all of them. V and J calls plus clone size are reproduced from that table; the DNA served to infer D and trimming. The sample shows approximately 400,000 clones, approximately 89% of them seen only once. Clinical history as reported by participants underpinned cohort assignment. Symptom resolution, clearance, or two negative PCRs marked the recovered donors of Cohort 3. This receptor was taken from a man younger than 40 who had recovered from COVID-19. This chain joins TRBV7-7 and TRBJ2-6; 9 bases fit TRBD2. The sample was PBMCs or T cells enriched from blood (not recorded which). CDR3 in DNA: TGTGCTAGCAGCTTAGCTAGCGGGGAGTCTGGGGCCAACGTCCTGACTTTC. As protein: CASSLASGESGANVLTF. The complete variable domain, with remaining parts taken from reference TRBV7-7 and TRBJ2-6, reads GAGVSQSPRYKVTKRGQDVTLRCDPISSHATLYWYQQALGQGPEFLTYFNYEAQPDKSGLPSDRFSAERPEGSISTLTIQRTEQRDSAMYRCASSLASGESGANVLTFGAGSRLTVL.